Reported below is one TCR beta chain. Its antigen is not identified. TCRdb ran MiXCR on the RT-PCR reads and lists one entry per CDR3 protein. The sample includes about 540,000 distinct CDR3 sequences, around 21% of them seen just once. The data originate from a study of response to subunit inactivated influenza vaccine. Study outcomes and limitations: Authors suggested that a seasonal influenza vaccination recruits few new T cells each time.

The CDR3 loop spans 13 amino acids. V lost 6 bases and J 1 base, leaving 12 bases between the germline ends. The germline gives CDR1 SQVTM, CDR2 ANQGSEA. These same data were also listed under a study on T cells expressing NK-cell markers. This second study says: 5'RACE template switching with UMIs generated TCR beta cDNA. The authors sequenced eight donors, of whom seven were HCMV-seropositive and one was seronegative. Alpha-beta TCR T cells were the sole sorting target in several experiments, owing to an anti-gamma-delta TCR antibody. CD8+ T cells in over five donors included dominant NKG2C+ clonotypes at 1.0-7.0%.

Specimen: CD4+ T cells sorted from PBMCs, collected approximately 13 days after vaccination. This sequence originates from a man aged 50 to 60 who received an inactivated influenza vaccine. The chain uses TRBV29-1 and TRBJ1-2; maybe TRBD1 (5 bases). CDR3 sequence reads: CSVGDGNNYGYTF. The DNA for the CDR3 is TGCAGCGTAGGGGACGGGAATAACTATGGCTACACCTTC.